Described below is a single T cell receptor (beta chain) sequence and its context. Its antigen is unknown. The data were taken from a study of long-term antiretroviral therapy in people with HIV. Study-level results: Repertoire composition at all time points was dominated by clones that had expanded before ART. Repertoires in HIV (unlike those of controls) had narrower CDR3 length ranges. In samples taken after ART, diversity increased but remained below transplant donor control levels. Blood, drawn from about 2004 to 2017, may reflect older ART regimens.

V shed 5 bases and J shed 3 bases, with 13 bases lying between them. Germline assignment: CDR1 PRHDT and CDR2 FYEKMQ (reference sequence). The CDR3 has 14 amino acids. The libraries were made with immunoSEQ v3.0 at survey level. Some clones are missing from TCRdb's copy, which holds only in-frame ones; the method was immunoSEQ multiplex PCR. In the table there are 25,000 to 35,000 clones, about 96% of which are singletons. The sample here was unsorted PBMCs, taken 6.6 years after starting antiretroviral therapy. The rearrangement links TRBV13 to TRBJ2-5; D perhaps matches TRBD1 (6 bases). This clonotype was obtained from a man aged 25-45 years with HIV. The CDR3 DNA sequence: TGTGCCAGCAGCCCGGACAGTCGCGAAGAGACCCAGTACTTC. It yields the protein CASSPDSREETQYF.